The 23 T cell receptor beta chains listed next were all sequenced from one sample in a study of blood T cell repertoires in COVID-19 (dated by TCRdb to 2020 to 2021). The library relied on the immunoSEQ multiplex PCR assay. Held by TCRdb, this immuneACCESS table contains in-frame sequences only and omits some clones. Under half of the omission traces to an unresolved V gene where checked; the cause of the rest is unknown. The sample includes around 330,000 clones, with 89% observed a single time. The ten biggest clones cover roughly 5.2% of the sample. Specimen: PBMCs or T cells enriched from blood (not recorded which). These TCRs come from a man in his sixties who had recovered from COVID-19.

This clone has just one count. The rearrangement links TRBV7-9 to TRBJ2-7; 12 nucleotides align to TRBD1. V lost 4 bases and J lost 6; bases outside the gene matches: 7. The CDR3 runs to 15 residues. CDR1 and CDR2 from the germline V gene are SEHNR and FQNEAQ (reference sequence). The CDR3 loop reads CASSYSGTGGTEQYF. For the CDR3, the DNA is TGTGCCAGCAGCTATTCCGGGACAGGGGGCACCGAGCAGTACTTC.

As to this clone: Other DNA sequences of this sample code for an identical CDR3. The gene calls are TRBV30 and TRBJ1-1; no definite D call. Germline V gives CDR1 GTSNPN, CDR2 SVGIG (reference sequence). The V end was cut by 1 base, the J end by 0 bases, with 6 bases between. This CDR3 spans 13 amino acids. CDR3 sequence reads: CAWSGALNTEAFF. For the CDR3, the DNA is TGTGCCTGGAGTGGGGCCTTGAACACTGAAGCTTTCTTT.

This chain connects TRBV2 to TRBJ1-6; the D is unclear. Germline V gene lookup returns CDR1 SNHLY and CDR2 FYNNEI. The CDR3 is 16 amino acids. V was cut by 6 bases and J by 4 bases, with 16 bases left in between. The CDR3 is CASSRGGGSYNSPLHF. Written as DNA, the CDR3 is TGTGCCAGCAGCCGGGGAGGTGGCAGTTATAATTCACCCCTCCACTTT.

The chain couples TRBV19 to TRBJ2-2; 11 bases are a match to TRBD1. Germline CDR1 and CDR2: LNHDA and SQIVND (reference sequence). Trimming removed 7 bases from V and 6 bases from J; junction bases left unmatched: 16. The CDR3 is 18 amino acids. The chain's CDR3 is CASMPFSPDRGLAGELFF. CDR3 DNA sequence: TGTGCCAGTATGCCCTTCTCCCCGGACAGGGGGCTGGCCGGGGAGCTGTTTTTT.

Here the CDR3 reads CASSLLGTTIYEQYF. DNA for the CDR3: TGCGCCAGCAGCTTGTTGGGGACTACGATCTACGAGCAGTACTTC. The gene calls are TRBV5-1 and TRBJ2-7; TRBD2 matches at 7 bases. With V trimmed by 1 base and J by 3 bases, 7 bases remained unmatched. This CDR3 has 15 amino acids. Germline values: CDR1 SGHRS, CDR2 YFSETQ.

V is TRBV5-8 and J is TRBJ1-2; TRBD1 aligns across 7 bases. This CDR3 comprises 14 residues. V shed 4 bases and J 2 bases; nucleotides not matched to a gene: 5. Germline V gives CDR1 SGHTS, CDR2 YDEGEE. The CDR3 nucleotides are TGTGCCAGCAGCCCTACAGGGGCGAACTATGGCTACACCTTC. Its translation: CASSPTGANYGYTF.

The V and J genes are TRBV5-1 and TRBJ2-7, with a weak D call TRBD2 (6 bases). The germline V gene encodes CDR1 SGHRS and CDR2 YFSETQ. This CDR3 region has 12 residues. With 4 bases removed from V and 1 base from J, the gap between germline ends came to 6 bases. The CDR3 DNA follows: TGCGCCAGCAGCGGGGGGTCCTACGAGCAGTACTTC. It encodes CASSGGSYEQYF.

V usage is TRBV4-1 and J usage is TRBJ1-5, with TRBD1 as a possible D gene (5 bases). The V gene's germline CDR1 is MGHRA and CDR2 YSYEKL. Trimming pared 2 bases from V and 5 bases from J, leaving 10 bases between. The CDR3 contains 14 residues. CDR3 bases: TGCGCCAGCAGCCAATCCGGCAGGGATCAGCCCCAGCATTTT. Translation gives CASSQSGRDQPQHF.

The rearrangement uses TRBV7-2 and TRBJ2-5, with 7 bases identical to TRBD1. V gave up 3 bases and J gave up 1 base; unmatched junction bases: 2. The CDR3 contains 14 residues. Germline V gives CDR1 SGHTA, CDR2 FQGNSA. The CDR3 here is CASSLNRGQETQYF. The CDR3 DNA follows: TGTGCCAGCAGCTTGAACAGGGGCCAAGAGACCCAGTACTTC.

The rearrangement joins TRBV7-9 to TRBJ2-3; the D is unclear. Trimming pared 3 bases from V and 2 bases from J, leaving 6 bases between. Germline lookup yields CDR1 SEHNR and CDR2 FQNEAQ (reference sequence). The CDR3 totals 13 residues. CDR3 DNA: TGTGCCAGCAGCTTGGCCCTCACAGATACGCAGTATTTT. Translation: CASSLALTDTQYF.

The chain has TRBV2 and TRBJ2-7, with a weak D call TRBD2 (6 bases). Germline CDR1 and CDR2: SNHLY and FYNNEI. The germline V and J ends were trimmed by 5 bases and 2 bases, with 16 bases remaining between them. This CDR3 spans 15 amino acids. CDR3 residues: CASSPNRDLAYEQYF. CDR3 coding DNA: TGTGCCAGCAGTCCCAACCGGGACTTAGCCTACGAGCAGTACTTC.

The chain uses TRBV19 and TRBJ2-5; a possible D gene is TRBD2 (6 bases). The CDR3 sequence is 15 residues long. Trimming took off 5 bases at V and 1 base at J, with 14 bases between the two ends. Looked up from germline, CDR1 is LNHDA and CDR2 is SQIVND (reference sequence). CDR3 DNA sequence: TGTGCCAGTAGTCCGGAACGGAGGGGCCAAGAGACCCAGTACTTC. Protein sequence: CASSPERRGQETQYF.

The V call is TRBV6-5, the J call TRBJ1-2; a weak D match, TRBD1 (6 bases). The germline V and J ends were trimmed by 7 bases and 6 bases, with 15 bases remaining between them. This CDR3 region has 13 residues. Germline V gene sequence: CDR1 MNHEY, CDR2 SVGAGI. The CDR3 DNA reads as TGTGCCAGCAACCTGGACAGATTAGATGGCTACACCTTC. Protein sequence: CASNLDRLDGYTF.

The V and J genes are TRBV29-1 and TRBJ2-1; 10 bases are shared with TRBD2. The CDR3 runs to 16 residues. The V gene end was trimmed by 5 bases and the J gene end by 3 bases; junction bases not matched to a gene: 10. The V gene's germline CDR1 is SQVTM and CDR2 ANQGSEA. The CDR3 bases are TGCAGCGTTCGGAGCGGGAGGGCCGGGGTCTACAATGAGCAGTTCTTC. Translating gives CSVRSGRAGVYNEQFF.

CDR3 sequence reads: CASSRGASSYEQYF. CDR3 bases: TGTGCCAGCAGCCGCGGGGCATCCTCCTACGAGCAGTACTTC. V usage is TRBV7-9 and J usage is TRBJ2-7; D possibly corresponds to TRBD2 (6 bases). Deletions cut 5 bases from V and 0 bases from J, with 11 bases between. Germline V CDR1 and CDR2: SEHNR, FQNEAQ (reference sequence). The CDR3 has 14 residues. Supplemented by reference TRBV7-9 and TRBJ2-7, the full variable domain reads DTGVSQNPRHKITKRGQNVTFRCDPISEHNRLYWYRQTLGQGPEFLTYFQNEAQLEKSRLLSDRFSAERPKGSFSTLEIQRTEQGDSAMYLCASSRGASSYEQYFGPGTRLTVT.

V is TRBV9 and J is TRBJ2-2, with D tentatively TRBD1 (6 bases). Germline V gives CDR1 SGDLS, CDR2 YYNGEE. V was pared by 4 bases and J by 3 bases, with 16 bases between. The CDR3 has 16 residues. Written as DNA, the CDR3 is TGTGCCAGCAGCTTAGGTTGGGACACGGACACCGGGGAGCTGTTTTTT. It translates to CASSLGWDTDTGELFF. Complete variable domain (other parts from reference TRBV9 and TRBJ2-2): DSGVTQTPKHLITATGQRVTLRCSPRSGDLSVYWYQQSLDQGLQFLIQYYNGEERAKGNILERFSAQQFPDLHSELNLSSLELGDSALYFCASSLGWDTDTGELFFGEGSRLTVL.

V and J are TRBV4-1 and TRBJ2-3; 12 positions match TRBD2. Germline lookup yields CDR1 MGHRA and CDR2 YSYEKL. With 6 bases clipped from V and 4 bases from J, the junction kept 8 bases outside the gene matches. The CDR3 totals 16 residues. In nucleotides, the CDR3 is TGCGCCAGCAGATCCCTAGCGGGAGGGTGGGCAGATACGCAGTATTTT. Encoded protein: CASRSLAGGWADTQYF.

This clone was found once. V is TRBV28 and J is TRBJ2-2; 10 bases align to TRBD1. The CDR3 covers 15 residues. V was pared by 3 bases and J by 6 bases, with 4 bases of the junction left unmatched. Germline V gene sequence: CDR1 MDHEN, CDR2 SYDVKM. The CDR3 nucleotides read TGTGCCAGCAGTTTTATGACAGGGGGCCCCGGGGAGCTGTTTTTT. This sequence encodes CASSFMTGGPGELFF.

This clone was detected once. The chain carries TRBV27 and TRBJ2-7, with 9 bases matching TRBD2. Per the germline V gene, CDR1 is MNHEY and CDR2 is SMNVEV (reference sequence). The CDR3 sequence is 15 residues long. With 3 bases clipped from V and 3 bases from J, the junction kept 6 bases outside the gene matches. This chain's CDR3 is CASSFGGRANYEQYF. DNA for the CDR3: TGTGCCAGCAGTTTCGGCGGGAGGGCCAACTACGAGCAGTACTTC.

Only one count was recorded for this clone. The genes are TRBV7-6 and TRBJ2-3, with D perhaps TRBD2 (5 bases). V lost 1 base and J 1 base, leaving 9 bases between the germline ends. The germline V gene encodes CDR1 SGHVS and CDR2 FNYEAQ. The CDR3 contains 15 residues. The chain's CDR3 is CASSLGGRGTDTQYF. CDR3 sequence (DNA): TGTGCCAGCAGCTTAGGTGGGAGAGGCACAGATACGCAGTATTTT.

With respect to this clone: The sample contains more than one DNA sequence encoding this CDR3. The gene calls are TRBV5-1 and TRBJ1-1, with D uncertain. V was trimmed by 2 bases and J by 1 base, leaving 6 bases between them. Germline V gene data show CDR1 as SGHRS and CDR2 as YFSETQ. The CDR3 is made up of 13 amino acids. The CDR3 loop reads CASSFGGNTEAFF. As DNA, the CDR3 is TGCGCCAGCAGCTTCGGCGGGAACACTGAAGCTTTCTTT.

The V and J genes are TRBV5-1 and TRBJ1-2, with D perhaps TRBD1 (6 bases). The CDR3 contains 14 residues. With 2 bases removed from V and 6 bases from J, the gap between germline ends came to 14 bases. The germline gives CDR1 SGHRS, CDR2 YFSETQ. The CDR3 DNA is TGCGCCAGCAGCTTCGGGGAACAGGGTAATGGCTACACCTTC. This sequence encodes CASSFGEQGNGYTF.

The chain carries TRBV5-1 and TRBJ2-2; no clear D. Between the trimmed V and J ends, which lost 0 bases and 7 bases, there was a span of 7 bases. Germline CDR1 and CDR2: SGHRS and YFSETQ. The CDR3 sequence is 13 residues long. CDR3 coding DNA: TGCGCCAGCAGCTTGGTGAGCGTCGGGGAGCTGTTTTTT. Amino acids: CASSLVSVGELFF. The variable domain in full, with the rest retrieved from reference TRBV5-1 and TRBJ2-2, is KAGVTQTPRYLIKTRGQQVTLSCSPISGHRSVSWYQQTPGQGLQFLFEYFSETQRNKGNFPGRFSGRQFSNSRSEMNVSTLELGDSALYLCASSLVSVGELFFGEGSRLTVL.